This entry lists 23 T cell receptor beta chains sequenced from one sample in a study of T cells in tumors and immune-related adverse events. Some clones are missing from TCRdb's copy, which holds only in-frame ones; the method was immunoSEQ multiplex PCR. This table holds more than 20,000 clones, just over 90% found once. Sample: lymph node tissue, taken from a patient treated with anti-PD-1 therapy. The receptors here all came from a female donor with metastatic renal cell carcinoma.

This chain connects TRBV11-3 to TRBJ1-1, with D unresolved. This CDR3 region has 13 residues. CDR1 is SGHNT, CDR2 YENEEA, per germline. The V end was cut by 4 bases, the J end by 1 base, with 7 bases between. CDR3 nucleotide sequence: TGTGCCAGCAGCTCCCGGTGGAACACTGAAGCTTTCTTT. This gives the protein CASSSRWNTEAFF.

The chain carries TRBV29-1 and TRBJ1-2; possible D gene TRBD1, 6 bases. Between the trimmed V and J ends, which lost 6 bases and 3 bases, there was a span of 17 bases. The germline V gene encodes CDR1 SQVTM and CDR2 ANQGSEA. There are 14 residues in the CDR3. The CDR3 nucleotides are TGCAGCGTAAGGGACACCTCTCGGGACTATGGCTACACCTTC. It codes for CSVRDTSRDYGYTF. Combining the CDR3 with reference TRBV29-1 and TRBJ1-2 gives the whole variable domain SAVISQKPSRDICQRGTSLTIQCQVDSQVTMMFWYRQQPGQSLTLIATANQGSEATYESGFVIDKFPISRPNLTFSTLTVSNMSPEDSSIYLCSVRDTSRDYGYTFGSGTRLTVV.

This chain links TRBV7-6 with TRBJ2-1; 9 bases agree with TRBD2. The junction had 12 bases not matched to a gene; V was cut back by 3 bases and J by 6 bases. The CDR3 is 17 amino acids. The V gene's germline CDR1 is SGHVS and CDR2 FNYEAQ. CDR3 bases: TGTGCCAGCAGCTTGTTCAGTGCGAGCGGGAGGAGCAATGAGCAGTTCTTC. Its translation: CASSLFSASGRSNEQFF.

The V gene is TRBV7-2, the J gene TRBJ1-2; 8 nucleotides agree with TRBD1. The germline V gene has CDR1 SGHTA and CDR2 FQGNSA. The V gene end was trimmed by 1 base and the J gene end by 0 bases; junction bases not matched to a gene: 7. The CDR3 is 17 amino acids. The CDR3 nucleotides read TGTGCCAGCAGCTTAGTTGCAGGGGGCGAGACTAACTATGGCTACACCTTC. It codes for CASSLVAGGETNYGYTF. Filled out from reference TRBV7-2 and TRBJ1-2, the complete variable domain reads GAGVSQSPSNKVTEKGKDVELRCDPISGHTALYWYRQSLGQGLEFLIYFQGNSAPDKSGLPSDRFSAERTGGSVSTLTIQRTQQEDSAVYLCASSLVAGGETNYGYTFGSGTRLTVV.

This clone turned up a few times. The chain combines TRBV30 with TRBJ1-1, with D possibly TRBD1 on 5 matching bases. The CDR3 runs to 14 residues. Germline-derived CDR1 and CDR2 are GTSNPN and SVGIG (reference sequence). The V and J ends lost 4 bases and 8 bases respectively, with 20 bases between them. CDR3 sequence reads: CAWIYQRWGVEAFF. In DNA, the CDR3 is TGTGCCTGGATTTATCAAAGATGGGGGGTCGAAGCTTTCTTT.

This chain connects TRBV30 to TRBJ1-5; D gene uncertain. V was cut by 1 base and J by 12 bases, with 13 bases left in between. Germline V gives CDR1 GTSNPN, CDR2 SVGIG (reference sequence). This CDR3 has 12 residues. In nucleotides, the CDR3 is TGTGCCTGGAGTGGGGAGGGTTTTCTCCAGCATTTT. The encoded protein is CAWSGEGFLQHF.

The chain uses TRBV2 and TRBJ2-3, with 8 bases matching TRBD2. Germline V gene lookup returns CDR1 SNHLY and CDR2 FYNNEI. With V trimmed by 7 bases and J by 3 bases, 9 bases remained unmatched. The CDR3 spans 15 residues. CDR3 in amino acids: CASKGYSGRTDTQYF. CDR3 in DNA: TGTGCCAGCAAGGGGTACAGCGGGAGAACAGATACGCAGTATTTT.

This sequence joins TRBV30 and TRBJ1-2; no reliable D call. CDR1 is GTSNPN, CDR2 SVGIG, per germline (reference sequence). V lost 3 bases to trimming and J lost 4 bases, with 18 bases between them. The CDR3 runs to 15 residues. The CDR3, as DNA: TGTGCCTGGAGATCGAGTCAGAGGCCAGTCTATGGCTACACCTTC. It encodes CAWRSSQRPVYGYTF.

The chain couples TRBV9 to TRBJ2-1; 8 bases match TRBD2. CDR3 length: 16 residues. From germline, CDR1 is SGDLS and CDR2 YYNGEE. J gave up 5 bases and V 2 bases, and 9 bases lay outside the gene matches. Written as DNA, the CDR3 is TGTGCCAGCAGCGTTAGCGGGAACCCTCTTAACAATGAGCAGTTCTTC. Protein: CASSVSGNPLNNEQFF.

The chain has TRBV5-6 and TRBJ1-4, with D uncertain. From germline, CDR1 is SGHDT and CDR2 YYEEEE. Trimming left V 3 bases short and J 7 bases short, with 13 bases between. The CDR3 runs 14 residues. CDR3 sequence reads: CASSSFKFSEKLFF. Written as DNA, the CDR3 is TGTGCCAGCAGCTCATTTAAATTTAGTGAAAAACTGTTTTTT. The variable domain in full, with the rest retrieved from reference TRBV5-6 and TRBJ1-4, is DAGVTQSPTHLIKTRGQQVTLRCSPKSGHDTVSWYQQALGQGPQFIFQYYEEEERQRGNFPDRFSGHQFPNYSSELNVNALLLGDSALYLCASSSFKFSEKLFFGSGTQLSVL.

This chain connects TRBV19 to TRBJ2-3, with 10 bases matching TRBD2. The CDR3 is made up of 20 amino acids. J was trimmed by 4 bases and V by 0 bases; bases with no gene match: 16. Germline loops: CDR1 LNHDA, CDR2 SQIVND (reference sequence). For the CDR3, the DNA is TGTGCCAGTAGTATAGACCCCCGATACAAGCGGGGGGGCAGCTCAGATACGCAGTATTTT. Translation gives CASSIDPRYKRGGSSDTQYF.

The gene calls are TRBV4-2 and TRBJ2-7, with D possibly being TRBD2 (7 bases). The germline gives CDR1 LGHNA, CDR2 YNFKEQ. Trimming left V 0 bases short and J 4 bases short, with 13 bases between. This CDR3 has 15 residues. The CDR3 DNA sequence: TGTGCCAGCAGCCAAGATCTTGGGGGGGCGTACGAGCAGTACTTC. Translated, it gives CASSQDLGGAYEQYF.

A single count supports this clone. The genes are TRBV10-3 and TRBJ2-2; D may be TRBD2 (6 bases). CDR1 and CDR2 from the germline V gene are ENHRY and SYGVKD. This CDR3 region has 15 residues. The germline V and J ends were trimmed by 5 bases and 4 bases, with 14 bases remaining between them. CDR3 in DNA: TGTGCCATCAGTCGGGAGCCGGGGAGCACCGGGGAGCTGTTTTTT. It codes for CAISREPGSTGELFF.

The J gene is TRBJ2-1, the V gene TRBV11-3; 10 nucleotides match TRBD2. Trimming at V came to 1 base and at J to 6 bases, leaving 3 bases not matched to a gene. The V gene's germline CDR1 is SGHNT and CDR2 YENEEA. There are 15 residues in the CDR3. The CDR3 sequence: CASSLGTSGLNEQFF. The CDR3 nucleotides are TGTGCCAGCAGCTTAGGGACTAGCGGCCTCAATGAGCAGTTCTTC.

A note on this clone: An end of the junction differs from the germline gene, which may be a read error. V usage is TRBV19 and J usage is TRBJ2-5; D is undetermined. This CDR3 has 15 amino acids. CDR1 is LNHDA, CDR2 SQIVND, per germline (reference sequence). This CDR3 is CASSIDHQSQDTQYF. CDR3 nucleotide sequence: TGTGCCAGTAGTATAGATCACCAGAGCCAAGATACCCAGTACTTC.

The gene calls are TRBV5-1 and TRBJ1-2, with 8 bases identical to TRBD1. The CDR3 loop spans 13 amino acids. Germline loops: CDR1 SGHRS, CDR2 YFSETQ. J was trimmed by 2 bases and V by 7 bases; bases with no gene match: 4. The CDR3 DNA reads TGCGCCAGCGGACAGGGAACGAACTATGGCTACACCTTC. This gives the protein CASGQGTNYGYTF.

The rearrangement uses TRBV5-1 and TRBJ2-7; 9 bases map to TRBD2. V trimming: 0 bases; J trimming: 5 bases; junction bases outside the gene matches: 3. Looked up from germline, CDR1 is SGHRS and CDR2 is YFSETQ. The CDR3 spans 14 residues. CDR3 sequence reads: CASSLVREGHEQYF. The CDR3 DNA sequence: TGCGCCAGCAGCTTGGTGCGGGAGGGCCACGAGCAGTACTTC.

V and J are TRBV2 and TRBJ1-5, with TRBD1 matching 10 bases. CDR1 and CDR2 from the germline V gene are SNHLY and FYNNEI. V shed 0 bases, J shed 7 bases, and the junction held 12 bases outside the gene matches. CDR3 length equals 18 residues. CDR3 region: CASSEASRDRGFWQPQHF. The CDR3 DNA reads as TGTGCCAGCAGTGAAGCTTCCCGGGACAGGGGATTTTGGCAGCCCCAGCATTTT.

In this sample, this clone turned up a few times. This sequence joins TRBV5-4 and TRBJ1-2; 7 bases fit TRBD1. The CDR3 is 14 residues long. The germline gives CDR1 SGHNT, CDR2 YYREEE (reference sequence). Germline trimming cut 3 bases from V and 0 bases from J; bases unmatched to any gene: 2. CDR3 DNA: TGTGCCAGCAGCTACAGGGGAGCTAACTATGGCTACACCTTC. It is translated as CASSYRGANYGYTF.

V is TRBV7-9 and J is TRBJ1-2; D remains unclear. Per germline, CDR1 SEHNR and CDR2 FQNEAQ (reference sequence). V lost 5 bases and J lost 4, with 11 bases in between. This CDR3 contains 13 residues. CDR3 amino acids: CASSPTAIYGYTF. In DNA, the CDR3 is TGTGCCAGCAGCCCTACGGCAATCTATGGCTACACCTTC.

The chain couples TRBV6-5 to TRBJ2-5; TRBD2 matches 7 bases. This CDR3 spans 12 amino acids. The germline V gene has CDR1 MNHEY and CDR2 SVGAGI. The junction had 9 bases not matched to a gene; V was cut back by 6 bases and J by 11 bases. In nucleotides, the CDR3 is TGTGCCAGCAGCACTCTTAGTAGCGGGCAGTACTTC. The encoded protein is CASSTLSSGQYF.

A few counts support this clone. The genes are TRBV7-2 and TRBJ2-3; TRBD2 aligns across 10 bases. Germline loops: CDR1 SGHTA, CDR2 FQGNSA. V dropped 0 bases and J dropped 5; count of bases not matched to a gene: 5. The CDR3 covers 16 residues. CDR3 nucleotide sequence: TGTGCCAGCAGCTTAGCCCCAGCGGGAGGGGGAGATACGCAGTATTTT. It yields the protein CASSLAPAGGGDTQYF.

V gene TRBV2 combines with J gene TRBJ1-2; no clear D gene. The germline CDR1 and CDR2 sequences are SNHLY and FYNNEI. Trimming took 11 bases from V and 3 from J, leaving 13 bases between them. This CDR3 contains 12 residues. CDR3 region: CASRREDYGYTF. Written as DNA, the CDR3 is TGTGCCTCAAGAAGGGAGGACTATGGCTACACCTTC.